The 27 T cell receptor beta chains given below trace back to one sample, sequenced in a study of blood T cell repertoires in COVID-19. TCRdb's table, derived via immunoSEQ multiplex PCR, lists solely in-frame clones and lacks some. The sample has 23,000 or so clones; over 75% are singletons. The material sequenced was peripheral blood. All receptors derive from a woman of 80 years or more with acute or convalescent COVID-19.

This clone showed up just a few times. The chain joins TRBV7-2 to TRBJ2-1, with D hard to call. This CDR3 has 13 residues. V lost 2 bases and J 8 bases, leaving 10 bases between the germline ends. Per the germline V gene, CDR1 is SGHTA and CDR2 is FQGNSA. CDR3 in amino acids: CASSLRQDDEQFF. The CDR3 DNA follows: TGTGCCAGCAGCTTAAGGCAGGATGATGAGCAGTTCTTC.

The V gene is TRBV7-8, the J gene TRBJ2-1; 7 bases agree with TRBD1. The J segment lost 7 bases and the V segment lost 1 base, leaving 4 bases of the junction unmatched. The CDR3 extends over 14 amino acids. The germline gives CDR1 SGHVS, CDR2 FQNEAQ. CDR3 sequence reads: CASSLGDSLNEQFF. In DNA, the CDR3 is TGTGCCAGCAGCTTAGGGGACAGTTTGAATGAGCAGTTCTTC.

This chain joins TRBV19 and TRBJ1-5; TRBD1 might be the D (6 bases). The CDR3 has 16 amino acids. Germline V gene lookup returns CDR1 LNHDA and CDR2 SQIVND (reference sequence). Trimming shortened V by 1 base and J by 1 base, and 11 bases separated the two germline ends. DNA of the CDR3: TGTGCCAGTAGTATAGTGGCAGGGGCAAGCAATCAGCCCCAGCATTTT. It yields the protein CASSIVAGASNQPQHF.

This clone has only one observation. This same CDR3 is encoded by further DNA sequences in the sample. The chain joins TRBV7-2 to TRBJ1-1; D gene unclear. Trimming left V 2 bases short and J 1 base short, with 5 bases between. The CDR3 extends over 13 amino acids. Germline-derived CDR1 and CDR2 are SGHTA and FQGNSA. The chain's CDR3 is CASSLRGNTEAFF. The CDR3 nucleotides are TGTGCCAGCAGCTTAAGAGGGAACACTGAAGCTTTCTTT. Variable domain in full (rest from reference TRBV7-2 and TRBJ1-1): GAGVSQSPSNKVTEKGKDVELRCDPISGHTALYWYRQSLGQGLEFLIYFQGNSAPDKSGLPSDRFSAERTGGSVSTLTIQRTQQEDSAVYLCASSLRGNTEAFFGQGTRLTVV.

V is TRBV18 and J is TRBJ1-2; TRBD1 matches at 7 bases. J lost 3 bases, V lost 2 bases, and 6 bases had no gene match. Germline-derived CDR1 and CDR2 are KGHSH and LQKENI. The CDR3 consists of 15 residues. The CDR3 sequence: CASSPSGTAYYGYTF. In DNA, the CDR3 is TGTGCCAGCTCACCATCCGGGACAGCGTACTATGGCTACACCTTC.

V is TRBV3-1 (or the pseudogene TRBV3-2) and J is TRBJ2-1, with 9 bases matching TRBD2. Germline V gene lookup returns CDR1 LGHDT and CDR2 YNNKEL (reference sequence). The CDR3 is 17 residues long. The J segment lost 0 bases and the V segment lost 4 bases, leaving 7 bases of the junction unmatched. Written as DNA, the CDR3 is TGTGCCAGCAGCCGCCAGCGGGGGGACTTCTCCTACAATGAGCAGTTCTTC. It translates to CASSRQRGDFSYNEQFF.

This CDR3 reads CASSQAFDTEAFF. The CDR3 DNA follows: TGTGCCAGCAGCCAAGCTTTTGACACTGAAGCTTTCTTT. V is TRBV3-1 (or the pseudogene TRBV3-2) and J is TRBJ1-1; D gene unclear. The CDR3 totals 13 residues. Trimming took off 1 base at V and 3 bases at J, with 6 bases between the two ends. The germline gives CDR1 LGHDT, CDR2 YNNKEL (reference sequence).

CDR3 bases: TGTGCCAGCAGTCTACAGGGAAATAGCAATCAGCCCCAGCATTTT. Amino acid sequence: CASSLQGNSNQPQHF. The chain is built from TRBV2 and TRBJ1-5; D is possibly TRBD1 (6 bases). CDR3 length: 15 residues. The V end lost 5 bases, the J end lost 0 bases, and 11 bases lay between the germline ends. The V gene's germline CDR1 is SNHLY and CDR2 FYNNEI.

This rearrangement joins TRBV29-1 to TRBJ2-7; D not certain. The germline V gene encodes CDR1 SQVTM and CDR2 ANQGSEA. V was shortened by 6 bases and J by 0 bases, with 9 bases between the two germline ends. The CDR3 has 12 amino acids. The CDR3 sequence is CSVRRSSYEQYF. The CDR3 DNA is TGCAGCGTGCGTCGATCCTCCTACGAGCAGTACTTC.

This chain uses TRBV14 with TRBJ2-7; TRBD2 matches 7 bases. Germline V CDR1 and CDR2: SGHDN, FVKESK. V trimming: 3 bases; J trimming: 7 bases; junction bases outside the gene matches: 3. The CDR3 extends over 12 amino acids. In nucleotides, the CDR3 is TGTGCCAGCAGCCATCAGGGAGGGGAGCAGTACTTC. The encoded protein is CASSHQGGEQYF.

This clone was recorded a few times. A junction boundary mismatches the germline segment, possibly from a read error. The chain recombines TRBV5-4 with TRBJ1-2; 9 bases are a match to TRBD1. Germline V lookup: CDR1 SGHNT, CDR2 YYREEE (reference sequence). This CDR3 region has 13 residues. CDR3 DNA sequence: TGTGCCAGCAGCTTGGCACAGGGGGCCTCCGGCGCCTTC. Its translation is CASSLAQGASGAF.

V is TRBV5-4 and J is TRBJ1-4; D unclear. Germline CDR1 reads SGHNT; CDR2 reads YYREEE (reference sequence). The V end lost 1 base, the J end lost 8 bases, and 12 bases lay between the germline ends. The CDR3 runs to 14 residues. The CDR3 reads CASSLTPGEEKLFF. CDR3 nucleotide sequence: TGTGCCAGCAGCTTGACCCCGGGAGAGGAAAAACTGTTTTTT.

The chain recombines TRBV2 with TRBJ1-1; D is uncertain. The V end was cut by 3 bases, the J end by 7 bases, with 9 bases between. From germline, CDR1 is SNHLY and CDR2 FYNNEI. The CDR3 covers 12 residues. CDR3 residues: CASSDGVGEAFF. The CDR3 nucleotides are TGTGCCAGCAGTGACGGGGTAGGTGAAGCTTTCTTT.

The rearrangement links TRBV9 to TRBJ2-1; the D gene is possibly TRBD2 (7 bases). The CDR3 consists of 16 residues. V lost 4 bases and J 0 bases, leaving 14 bases between the germline ends. From germline, CDR1 is SGDLS and CDR2 YYNGEE. The CDR3 reads CASSPRGARSYNEQFF. The CDR3 DNA reads TGTGCCAGCAGCCCCCGGGGGGCCCGCTCCTACAATGAGCAGTTCTTC.

The chain links TRBV19 to TRBJ1-4; 10 bases map to TRBD1. CDR1 and CDR2 from the germline V gene are LNHDA and SQIVND (reference sequence). The V segment lost 4 bases and the J segment 6 bases; nucleotides outside the gene matches: 2. The CDR3 length is 14 residues. CDR3 bases: TGTGCCAGTAGTAGTGGGACAGGGGATGAAAAACTGTTTTTT. Its translation: CASSSGTGDEKLFF.

V gene TRBV3-1 (or the pseudogene TRBV3-2) combines with J gene TRBJ2-7; D gene ambiguous. The CDR3 loop spans 13 amino acids. CDR1 and CDR2 from the germline V gene are LGHDT and YNNKEL (reference sequence). Trimming removed 1 base from V and 9 bases from J, with 13 bases in between. CDR3 nucleotides: TGTGCCAGCAGCCAAGGCGCAGGCACCTGGCAGTACTTC. Its translation is CASSQGAGTWQYF.

This clone was seen only a few times. This chain connects TRBV11-3 to TRBJ2-1, with TRBD2 matching over 11 bases. There are 16 residues in the CDR3. V lost 5 bases to trimming and J lost 7 bases; unmatched junction nucleotides: 10. Germline lookup yields CDR1 SGHNT and CDR2 YENEEA. The CDR3 is CASSPLAGGRANEQFF. In DNA form, the CDR3 reads TGTGCCAGCAGCCCCCTAGCGGGAGGCCGGGCGAATGAGCAGTTCTTC.

The rearrangement joins TRBV30 to TRBJ2-3; D possibly corresponds to TRBD2 (5 bases). V gave up 0 bases and J gave up 11 bases, with 18 bases separating them. The CDR3 covers 14 residues. CDR1 is GTSNPN and CDR2 is SVGIG in the germline V gene (reference sequence). CDR3 in amino acids: CAWSVGLNPRGQYF. The CDR3 coding sequence is TGTGCCTGGAGTGTAGGTTTGAACCCTCGGGGGCAGTATTTT.

The chain combines TRBV7-2 with TRBJ2-2, with D tentatively TRBD1 (5 bases). The germline V gene has CDR1 SGHTA and CDR2 FQGNSA. This CDR3 region has 17 residues. The ends were cut back, 2 bases at V and 3 bases at J, with 16 bases in the middle. CDR3 in DNA: TGTGCCAGCAGCTTAAGTCGTACAGGAACTGACACCGGGGAGCTGTTTTTT. It specifies CASSLSRTGTDTGELFF.

This sequence joins TRBV5-1 and TRBJ2-3; 11 bases fit TRBD2. The germline CDR1 and CDR2 sequences are SGHRS and YFSETQ. Unmatched junction bases numbered 11, after V lost 5 bases and J lost 6 bases. The CDR3 covers 16 residues. In DNA, the CDR3 is TGCGCCAGCAGTGGGCCAACTAGCGGGAGTAGGGATACGCAGTATTTT. Its protein product is CASSGPTSGSRDTQYF.

The V and J genes are TRBV25-1 and TRBJ2-7; D perhaps matches TRBD2 (6 bases). CDR3 length: 15 amino acids. Germline V gene data show CDR1 as MGHDK and CDR2 as SYGVNS. Trimming cost V 4 bases and J 0 bases, with 13 bases left between them. The CDR3 DNA follows: TGTGCCAGCAGTGGGGGACTTGCCAGCTCCTACGAGCAGTACTTC. Translation: CASSGGLASSYEQYF.

In this sample, this clone turned up a few times. The genes are TRBV12-3 or TRBV12-4 and TRBJ2-1; 7 bases are shared with TRBD2. The V gene end was trimmed by 5 bases and the J gene end by 6 bases; junction bases not matched to a gene: 1. The CDR3 extends over 12 amino acids. The CDR3 sequence is CASSGLVNEQFF. CDR3 bases: TGTGCCAGCAGTGGACTAGTCAATGAGCAGTTCTTC.

This clone was counted a few times. This rearrangement joins TRBV6-2 or TRBV6-3 to TRBJ1-3; the D is unclear. This CDR3 contains 13 residues. The V end lost 2 bases, the J end lost 15 bases, and 17 bases lay between the germline ends. Germline V lookup: CDR1 MNHEY, CDR2 SVGEGT. The DNA of the CDR3 is TGTGCCAGCAGTTACGCAGCGGGCCTTGAAGGATATTTT. This encodes CASSYAAGLEGYF.

The chain is built from TRBV6-5 and TRBJ1-1; D unclear. V was clipped by 6 bases and J by 3 bases, with 11 bases between them. The CDR3 extends over 13 amino acids. Per the germline V gene, CDR1 is MNHEY and CDR2 is SVGAGI. In DNA, the CDR3 is TGTGCCAGCAGCGCGCGCGGGGACACTGAAGCTTTCTTT. Its protein product is CASSARGDTEAFF.

J is TRBJ2-1 and V is TRBV27; possibly TRBD2 for D (6 bases). This CDR3 comprises 15 residues. The ends were cut back, 7 bases at V and 3 bases at J, with 16 bases in the middle. The germline V gene encodes CDR1 MNHEY and CDR2 SMNVEV (reference sequence). The CDR3 DNA follows: TGTGCCAGCACTCCGGGGCGGGATGGCTACAATGAGCAGTTCTTC. This gives the protein CASTPGRDGYNEQFF.

This sequence joins TRBV9 and TRBJ2-7, with D perhaps matching TRBD2 (5 bases). CDR1 and CDR2 from the germline V gene are SGDLS and YYNGEE. The CDR3 contains 13 residues. Trimming removed 4 bases at V and 0 bases at J, with 8 bases between. CDR3 residues: CASSPTTSYEQYF. The CDR3 region has the DNA TGTGCCAGCAGCCCGACTACCTCCTACGAGCAGTACTTC.

This chain uses TRBV2 with TRBJ2-1; D ambiguous. This CDR3 is built from 11 residues. V was shortened by 7 bases and J by 12 bases, with 13 bases between the two germline ends. Germline V lookup: CDR1 SNHLY, CDR2 FYNNEI. The CDR3 spells CASTAVRGQFF. The DNA for the CDR3 is TGTGCCAGCACGGCCGTTCGAGGGCAGTTCTTC.